One and the same sample provided the 9 T cell receptor beta chains below, sequenced in a study of a mutant IDH1 vaccine in newly diagnosed glioma. The sample's time point: week 35, safety follow-up. Doses consisted of 300 ug of mutant IDH1 20-mer peptide each, paired with topical imiquimod. Libraries were prepared by immunoSEQ multiplex PCR; TCRdb keeps only in-frame clonotypes and omits some of them. There are some 31,000 clones in the sample; under 85% occur only once, and 9.3% lies in the top ten. Their recognized antigens are unknown. Sequences were derived from PBMCs, sampled from a glioma patient whose treatment included an IDH1 peptide vaccine. The receptors were sampled from a woman aged 25 to 39 with glioma. Some clones in this sample may be carry-over from other donors' samples.

There are a few counts of this clone. This rearrangement joins TRBV19 to TRBJ1-1; no definite D call. Per germline, CDR1 LNHDA and CDR2 SQIVND (reference sequence). The V and J ends lost 4 bases and 1 base respectively, with 16 bases between them. The CDR3 loop spans 16 amino acids. The CDR3 nucleotides are TGTGCCAGTAGTACGCCCCAAAGGGTGGGGAACACTGAAGCTTTCTTT. This encodes CASSTPQRVGNTEAFF.

The chain recombines TRBV5-1 with TRBJ2-7; perhaps TRBD2 as D (6 bases). Germline V gene sequence: CDR1 SGHRS, CDR2 YFSETQ. Deletions cut 0 bases from V and 2 bases from J, with 9 bases between. The CDR3 sequence is 14 residues long. The CDR3: CASSLGPGAYEQYF. In nucleotides, the CDR3 is TGCGCCAGCAGCTTGGGTCCGGGGGCCTACGAGCAGTACTTC.

This clone was seen only once. The genes are TRBV4-1 and TRBJ2-7, with 12 bases that match TRBD2. With 5 bases clipped from V and 1 base from J, the junction kept 9 bases outside the gene matches. CDR3 length equals 17 residues. Germline assignment: CDR1 MGHRA and CDR2 YSYEKL. The CDR3 spells CASSDSPGTSGSYEQYF. In nucleotides, the CDR3 is TGCGCCAGCAGCGACTCCCCCGGGACTAGCGGGTCCTACGAGCAGTACTTC.

The V gene is TRBV5-1, the J gene TRBJ2-5; 7 nucleotides agree with TRBD1. The CDR3 sequence is 14 residues long. The germline V gene encodes CDR1 SGHRS and CDR2 YFSETQ. With V trimmed by 4 bases and J by 3 bases, 6 bases remained unmatched. CDR3 sequence: CASSLDRAEETQYF. The CDR3 nucleotides read TGCGCCAGCAGCCTCGACAGGGCGGAAGAGACCCAGTACTTC.

This clone came up once. Written as DNA, the CDR3 is TGTGCCAGCATCGGAGACCTCACGGATTCACCCCTCCACTTT. This encodes CASIGDLTDSPLHF. The chain couples TRBV2 to TRBJ1-6; D gene unclear. The CDR3 sequence is 14 residues long. The germline V and J ends were trimmed by 7 bases and 8 bases, with 15 bases remaining between them. Germline V gives CDR1 SNHLY, CDR2 FYNNEI.

The rearrangement joins TRBV19 to TRBJ1-5; 7 bases line up with TRBD1. Germline CDR1 reads LNHDA; CDR2 reads SQIVND (reference sequence). CDR3 length: 13 amino acids. The CDR3: CKRERQGGQPQHF. CDR3 DNA sequence: TGTAAGAGAGAGAGACAGGGCGGCCAGCCCCAGCATTTT.

In this sample, this clone turned up once. This rearrangement joins TRBV10-1 to TRBJ1-1, with D maybe TRBD1 (5 bases). Germline loops: CDR1 WNHNN, CDR2 SYGVQD (reference sequence). The CDR3 runs 16 residues. The ends were cut back, 0 bases at V and 7 bases at J, with 18 bases in the middle. CDR3 nucleotides: TGCGCCAGCAGTGAGTCGAGGTCTGTGGGGGAAGGTGAAGCTTTCTTT. Translating gives CASSESRSVGEGEAFF.

The CDR3 nucleotides are TGCAGTGGGGGCAAGGGGGGCCAGTACTTC. Translated, it gives CSGGKGGQYF. The rearrangement links TRBV20-1 to TRBJ2-5; D is tentatively TRBD1 or TRBD2 (6 bases each). V lost 7 bases to trimming and J lost 10 bases, with 13 bases between them. This CDR3 is built from 10 residues. Germline CDR1 and CDR2: DFQATT and SNEGSKA (reference sequence).

The chain recombines TRBV5-8 with TRBJ2-1, with 9 bases identical to TRBD1. In germline, CDR1 is SGHTS, CDR2 YDEGEE. This CDR3 has 14 residues. V dropped 6 bases and J dropped 6; count of bases not matched to a gene: 7. The CDR3 DNA is TGTGCCAGCACGAGGGGGACAGGGACCAATGAGCAGTTCTTC. Amino acid sequence: CASTRGTGTNEQFF.